The text below deals with one T cell receptor (beta chain). The sample comes from a study of T cell repertoires in cytomegalovirus infection. Trimming shortened V by 6 bases and J by 5 bases, and 16 bases separated the two germline ends. The V gene's germline CDR1 is LNHDA and CDR2 SQIVND (reference sequence). CDR3 length: 14 residues. TCRdb analysed the reads with MiXCR anew, one entry per CDR3 protein. The data show around 530,000 distinct CDR3 sequences, around a quarter seen once. Sequenced material: PBMCs. This TCR derives from a human donor in good health (CMV status not recorded). Some clones in this sample may be carry-over from other donors' samples. This chain joins TRBV19 and TRBJ1-1; D may be TRBD1 (5 bases). CDR3 bases: TGTGCCAGTAGGGATGGGGGTACAAAAACTGAAGCTTTCTTT. Its translation: CASRDGGTKTEAFF.